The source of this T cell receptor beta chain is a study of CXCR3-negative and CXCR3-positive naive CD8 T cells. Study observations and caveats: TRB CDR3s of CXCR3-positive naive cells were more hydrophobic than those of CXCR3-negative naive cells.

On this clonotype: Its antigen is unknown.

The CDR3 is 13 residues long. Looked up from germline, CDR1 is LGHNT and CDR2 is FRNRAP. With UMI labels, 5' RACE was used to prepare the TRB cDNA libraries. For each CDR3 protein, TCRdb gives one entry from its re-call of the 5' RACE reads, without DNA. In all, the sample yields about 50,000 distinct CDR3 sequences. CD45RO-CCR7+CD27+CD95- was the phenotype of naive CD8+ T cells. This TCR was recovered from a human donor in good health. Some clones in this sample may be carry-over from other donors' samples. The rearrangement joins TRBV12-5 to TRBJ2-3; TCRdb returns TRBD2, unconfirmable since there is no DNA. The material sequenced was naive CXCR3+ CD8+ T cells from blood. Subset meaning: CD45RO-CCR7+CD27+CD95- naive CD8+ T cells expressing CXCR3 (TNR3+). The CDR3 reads CASGLLGGDTQYF.